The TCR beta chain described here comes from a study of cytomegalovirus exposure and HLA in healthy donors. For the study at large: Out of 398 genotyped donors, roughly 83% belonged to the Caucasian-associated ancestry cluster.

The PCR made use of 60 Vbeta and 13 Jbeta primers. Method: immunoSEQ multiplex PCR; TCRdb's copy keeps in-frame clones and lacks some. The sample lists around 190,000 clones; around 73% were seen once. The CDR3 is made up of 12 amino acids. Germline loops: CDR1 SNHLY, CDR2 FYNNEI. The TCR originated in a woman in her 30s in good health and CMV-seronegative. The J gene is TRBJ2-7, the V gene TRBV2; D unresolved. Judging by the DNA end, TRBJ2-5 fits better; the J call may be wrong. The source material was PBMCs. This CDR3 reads CASGWDGETQYF. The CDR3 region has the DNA TGTGCCAGCGGCTGGGATGGGGAGACCCAGTACTTC.